This T cell receptor (beta chain) derives from a study of blood T cell repertoires in COVID-19. Study in general: Samples of COVID-19 (acute and convalescent) were obtained from the United States, Italy and Spain. Sample material is recorded as cDNA or gDNA derived from T cells, B-cell-depleted T cells, or PBMCs.

In the original processing: Reference gene primer amplification gave estimated nucleated cell counts. TCRdb keeps only in-frame clones here, not all; method: immunoSEQ multiplex PCR. Clone size and the V and J calls come from that table; the DNA yielded D and trimming. This table holds some 230,000 clones, about nine tenths found once. Looked up from germline, CDR1 is MNHEY and CDR2 is SVGAGI. The ends were cut back, 9 bases at V and 8 bases at J, with 13 bases in the middle. This CDR3 has 12 residues. The chain combines TRBV6-5 with TRBJ1-4; perhaps TRBD1 as D (5 bases). Source material: peripheral blood. The source is a man aged 30 to 45 who had recovered from COVID-19. CDR3: CASQGIGEKLFF. CDR3 DNA: TGTGCCAGTCAGGGCATTGGGGAAAAACTGTTTTTT.